The rows below give T cell receptor beta chains drawn from one sample of a study of patients and donors after allogeneic stem cell transplantation. One entry per CDR3 protein results from TCRdb running MiXCR on the RT-PCR reads. The sample contains 95,000 to 120,000 distinct CDR3 sequences, around 36% of which appear only once. Material: blood, either unsorted or a sorted T cell fraction (not recorded which). The origin of the receptors is a human donor who was either an allogeneic HSCT recipient or a stem cell or donor lymphocyte infusion donor (not recorded which). It is not recorded whose cells these are; they may come from a transplant donor. The CDR3 runs from the conserved cysteine through the conserved F or W. Fields, in order: V gene, clone size, J gene, CDR3 protein. A row's size may be missing; if present it is once, few, many or a size class.

v_gene: TRBV24-1; abundance: few; j_gene: TRBJ1-2; CDR3aa: CATSDMGADYGYTF
v_gene: TRBV29-1; abundance: few; j_gene: TRBJ1-2; CDR3aa: CSVEGWTESNYGYTF
v_gene: TRBV12-3/TRBV12-4; abundance: .; j_gene: TRBJ1-2; CDR3aa: CASSPPTGPPTRSSYTF
v_gene: TRBV4-3; abundance: .; j_gene: TRBJ2-1; CDR3aa: CASSQDLWGNEQFF
v_gene: TRBV5-1; abundance: many; j_gene: TRBJ1-1; CDR3aa: CASSLAIGLEAFF
v_gene: TRBV7-2; abundance: few; j_gene: TRBJ1-5; CDR3aa: CASSPQGTQPQHF
v_gene: TRBV15; abundance: .; j_gene: TRBJ2-1; CDR3aa: CATSSRQGASSYNEQFF
v_gene: TRBV7-9; abundance: many; j_gene: TRBJ1-1; CDR3aa: CASSRQGAAAFF
v_gene: TRBV29-1; abundance: .; j_gene: TRBJ1-4; CDR3aa: CSVGETGGREKLFF
v_gene: TRBV29-1; abundance: .; j_gene: TRBJ2-3; CDR3aa: CSVESSGRDTQYF
v_gene: TRBV7-9; abundance: .; j_gene: TRBJ2-5; CDR3aa: CASSSFETQYF
v_gene: TRBV5-6; abundance: few; j_gene: TRBJ2-1; CDR3aa: CASSQGFPNEQFF
v_gene: TRBV5-1; abundance: .; j_gene: TRBJ1-2; CDR3aa: CASSLSPGQAYGYTF
v_gene: TRBV6-6; abundance: .; j_gene: TRBJ2-1; CDR3aa: CASSRTSVEQFF